This entry features one T cell receptor (beta chain) sequence. As processed by the authors: Reference gene primer amplification gave nucleated cell count estimates. Some clones are missing from TCRdb's copy, which holds only in-frame ones; the method was immunoSEQ multiplex PCR. The V and J calls and clone size were taken over from that table, and D and trimming were inferred from the DNA. In the table there are 250,000 to 350,000 clones, 86% of which are singletons. This entry is derived from a study of blood T cell repertoires in COVID-19. Study overall: Samples of COVID-19 (acute and convalescent) were obtained from the United States, Italy and Spain.

The CDR3 runs 12 residues. CDR1 MGHDK and CDR2 SYGVNS come from the germline V gene. V lost 8 bases, J lost 5 bases, and 12 bases lay in between. Material: peripheral blood. The sequence was obtained from a young woman who had recovered from COVID-19. The V gene is TRBV25-1, the J gene TRBJ2-5; tentatively, D is TRBD2 (5 bases). CDR3: CASGEGTETQYF. DNA for the CDR3: TGTGCCAGCGGAGAGGGTACCGAGACCCAGTACTTC.